The clone carrying this T cell receptor (beta chain) was seen many times. The antigen remains undetermined. Trimming removed 1 base at V and 9 bases at J, with 10 bases between. Germline V CDR1 and CDR2: SGHTA, FQGNSA. The CDR3 runs to 13 residues. Each donor gave 9 to 10 milliliters of peripheral blood. The record originates from a study of blood T cells in healthy people across ages. General study results and limits: Measured against age, TCR beta diversity per million T cells decreased in a roughly linear manner.

Primers used in a second PCR of about 7 to 12 cycles were a sample-barcoded 5' primer and a J-beta primer mix. TCRdb called the 5' RACE reads again in MiXCR, with one record for every CDR3 protein. Of 900,000 to 950,000 distinct CDR3 sequences listed, under 35% are singletons. This sample also belongs to another study, concerning T cells of mothers and their children. That source reports: The authors found no persistent microchimeric T cell clones.

The specimen sequenced was blood. The origin of this receptor is a middle-aged woman in good health. The chain carries TRBV7-2 and TRBJ2-1; D may be TRBD1 or TRBD2 (6 bases each). This CDR3 is CASSLGGGGEQFF. The CDR3 DNA reads as TGTGCCAGCAGCTTAGGAGGGGGAGGTGAGCAGTTCTTC.